A single sample is the source of the 30 T cell receptor beta chains below, sequenced in a study of beta chain features in type 1 diabetes. Expressed TCRB transcripts were sequenced after all isolated RNA was converted to cDNA. Here immunoSEQ multiplex PCR was the method, and the copy in TCRdb shows in-frame clones only, minus some. The sample has about 900,000 clones; roughly 17% are singletons. Material: naive CD4+ T cells from blood. These TCRs come from a woman under 30 in good health.

The table lists this clone with a few counts. The chain uses TRBV18 and TRBJ2-7, with no clear D. Deletions cut 0 bases from V and 2 bases from J, with 11 bases between. The CDR3 length is 15 residues. Germline V gene lookup returns CDR1 KGHSH and CDR2 LQKENI. CDR3 sequence: CASSPPYGRAYEQYF. The CDR3 nucleotides are TGTGCCAGCTCACCACCGTACGGACGGGCCTACGAGCAGTACTTC.

This clone has just a few counts. The rearrangement joins TRBV28 to TRBJ1-1; possible D gene TRBD1, 6 bases. The ends were cut back, 2 bases at V and 11 bases at J, with 12 bases in the middle. CDR1 and CDR2 (germline): MDHEN, SYDVKM. This CDR3 has 12 amino acids. The DNA for the CDR3 is TGTGCCAGCAGTTTACCCCAGACAGGTGCTTTCTTT. Its protein product is CASSLPQTGAFF.

The rearrangement joins TRBV19 to TRBJ2-7; 9 bases are shared with TRBD2. Germline V gives CDR1 LNHDA, CDR2 SQIVND (reference sequence). V shed 2 bases, J shed 3 bases, and the junction held 5 bases outside the gene matches. There are 15 residues in the CDR3. CDR3 DNA sequence: TGTGCCAGTAGTATACTAGCGGGAATTTTCTACGAGCAGTACTTC. Protein sequence: CASSILAGIFYEQYF. Full variable domain (outside the CDR3, taken from reference TRBV19 and TRBJ2-7): DGGITQSPKYLFRKEGQNVTLSCEQNLNHDAMYWYRQDPGQGLRLIYYSQIVNDFQKGDIAEGYSVSREKKESFPLTVTSAQKNPTAFYLCASSILAGIFYEQYFGPGTRLTVT.

This clone was counted a few times. This chain links TRBV6-6 with TRBJ2-2; D perhaps matches TRBD1 (6 bases). The CDR3 loop spans 14 amino acids. Trimming cost V 9 bases and J 4 bases, with 15 bases left between them. CDR1 and CDR2 from the germline V gene are MNHNY and SVGAGI (reference sequence). The CDR3 region has the DNA TGTGCCAGTCGGGACATCGGAACCACCGGGGAGCTGTTTTTT. Encoded protein: CASRDIGTTGELFF.

This clone was found once. This sequence joins TRBV28 and TRBJ1-2; no clear D gene. Per the germline V gene, CDR1 is MDHEN and CDR2 is SYDVKM. V was trimmed by 2 bases and J by 8 bases, leaving 15 bases between them. The CDR3 contains 14 residues. The CDR3 DNA follows: TGTGCCAGCAGTTTAGCGCGGTGGGAGGACGGCTACACCTTC. Residues: CASSLARWEDGYTF.

The CDR3: CAVGVSEATLSEQYF. The CDR3 DNA reads TGTGCGGTGGGGGTAAGCGAGGCCACTCTCTCCGAGCAGTACTTC. J is TRBJ2-7 and V is TRBV7-2, with D perhaps assigned TRBD1 or TRBD2 (5 bases each). The CDR3 totals 15 residues. Germline V CDR1 and CDR2: SGHTA, FQGNSA.

This clone has more than one count but fewer than ten. The V and J genes are TRBV12-5 and TRBJ2-1, with a weak D call TRBD2 (6 bases). The CDR3 is made up of 14 amino acids. The V end was cut by 1 base, the J end by 4 bases, with 8 bases between. Germline V gene lookup returns CDR1 LGHNT and CDR2 FRNRAP. In DNA form, the CDR3 reads TGTGCTAGTGGTTTGGGGACTACATACAATGAGCAGTTCTTC. This codes for CASGLGTTYNEQFF.

CDR3 region: CASSPGGTGYGGYTF. The DNA of the CDR3 is TGTGCCAGCAGTCCTGGAGGGACAGGGTATGGCGGCTACACCTTC. The chain uses TRBV28 and TRBJ1-2, with 9 bases identical to TRBD1. Unmatched junction bases numbered 12, after V lost 5 bases and J lost 8 bases. CDR1 is MDHEN and CDR2 is SYDVKM in the germline V gene. This CDR3 contains 15 residues.

This rearrangement joins TRBV2 to TRBJ2-2; D is possibly TRBD2 (6 bases). The germline V gene encodes CDR1 SNHLY and CDR2 FYNNEI. Trimming left V 3 bases short and J 4 bases short, with 6 bases between. This CDR3 spans 13 amino acids. CDR3 nucleotides: TGTGCCAGCAGTGAGGAGGGCACCGGGGAGCTGTTTTTT. This encodes CASSEEGTGELFF. The full variable domain, completed using reference TRBV2 and TRBJ2-2, is EPEVTQTPSHQVTQMGQEVILRCVPISNHLYFYWYRQILGQKVEFLVSFYNNEISEKSEIFDDQFSVERPDGSNFTLKIRSTKLEDSAMYFCASSEEGTGELFFGEGSRLTVL.

This rearrangement joins TRBV7-2 to TRBJ2-7, with 8 bases identical to TRBD2. V lost 5 bases to trimming and J lost 4 bases; unmatched junction nucleotides: 7. The CDR3 has 14 residues. Germline CDR1 SGHTA, CDR2 FQGNSA. Here the CDR3 reads CASSPGRGIYEQYF. The CDR3 DNA reads as TGTGCCAGCAGCCCCGGGAGGGGAATATACGAGCAGTACTTC.

This clone was seen a few times. The CDR3: CASSLLPHSPLHF. For the CDR3, the DNA is TGTGCCAGCAGTTTACTGCCTCATTCACCCCTCCACTTT. V is TRBV28 and J is TRBJ1-6, with D uncertain. The germline V gene has CDR1 MDHEN and CDR2 SYDVKM. The CDR3 runs to 13 residues. V was pared by 2 bases and J by 8 bases, with 7 bases between.

CDR3 sequence reads: CASSPGLGVSGEQFF. The CDR3 nucleotides are TGTGCCAGCAGTCCGGGACTAGGGGTTTCGGGTGAGCAGTTCTTC. The J gene is TRBJ2-1, the V gene TRBV2; TRBD2 aligns across 8 bases. Germline CDR1 SNHLY, CDR2 FYNNEI. This CDR3 region has 15 residues. V dropped 5 bases and J dropped 9; count of bases not matched to a gene: 12.

This chain connects TRBV7-9 to TRBJ1-1, with TRBD1 identical over 7 bases. This CDR3 comprises 15 residues. Germline-derived CDR1 and CDR2 are SEHNR and FQNEAQ (reference sequence). Losses at the gene ends were 6 bases for V and 1 base for J; bases not matched to a gene: 8. The CDR3 here is CASSYMGQPNTEAFF. As DNA, the CDR3 is TGTGCCAGCAGTTATATGGGACAGCCGAACACTGAAGCTTTCTTT.

This clone was observed a handful of times. In nucleotides, the CDR3 is TGTGCCAGCAGTTACGCGGGACTAGCGAGAGACGATGAGCAGTTCTTC. As protein: CASSYAGLARDDEQFF. This chain links TRBV6-5 with TRBJ2-1; 10 bases match TRBD2. The CDR3 runs 16 residues. V was pared by 2 bases and J by 8 bases, with 9 bases of the junction left unmatched. Germline assignment: CDR1 MNHEY and CDR2 SVGAGI.

This chain joins TRBV5-4 and TRBJ2-2, with D perhaps matching TRBD1 or TRBD2 (5 bases each). V lost 2 bases, J lost 9 bases, and 26 bases lay in between. CDR3 size: 18 residues. The germline V gene has CDR1 SGHNT and CDR2 YYREEE (reference sequence). This CDR3 is CASSLFRPGQGGYRELFF. CDR3 DNA: TGTGCCAGCAGCTTATTTCGCCCGGGGCAGGGTGGCTACCGGGAGCTGTTTTTT.

The J gene is TRBJ2-3, the V gene TRBV7-9; D gene unclear. The CDR3 length is 13 residues. Germline V CDR1 and CDR2: SEHNR, FQNEAQ (reference sequence). V gave up 2 bases and J gave up 10 bases, with 13 bases separating them. This CDR3 is CASSLNPANAQYF. The DNA for the CDR3 is TGTGCCAGCAGCTTAAATCCGGCTAACGCGCAGTATTTT.

This clone was seen a handful of times. The chain is built from TRBV6-5 and TRBJ2-1; D perhaps matches TRBD2 (5 bases). This CDR3 has 15 residues. Germline CDR1 is MNHEY and CDR2 is SVGAGI. V was cut by 2 bases and J by 6 bases, with 14 bases left in between. CDR3 region: CASSYLVNRGNEQFF. CDR3 bases: TGTGCCAGCAGTTACCTGGTGAACCGGGGCAATGAGCAGTTCTTC.

This clone was detected a few times. The V and J genes are TRBV19 and TRBJ2-5; D unclear. Germline V gives CDR1 LNHDA, CDR2 SQIVND (reference sequence). The CDR3 length is 13 residues. Trimming stripped 5 bases from V and 5 bases from J, with 12 bases between. The CDR3 is CASSDRYGETQYF. The CDR3 region has the DNA TGTGCCAGTAGTGATCGTTACGGGGAGACCCAGTACTTC.

This clone was counted many times. The chain joins TRBV13 to TRBJ1-2, with D uncertain. Germline V gene lookup returns CDR1 PRHDT and CDR2 FYEKMQ (reference sequence). The V end was cut by 7 bases, the J end by 4 bases, with 10 bases between. The length of the CDR3 is 12 residues. The CDR3 spells CASNEALYGYTF. Written as DNA, the CDR3 is TGTGCCAGCAACGAGGCTCTCTATGGCTACACCTTC.

The V gene is TRBV5-6, the J gene TRBJ2-2; either TRBD1 or TRBD2 may supply D (6 bases each). The CDR3 contains 18 residues. Deletions cut 1 base from V and 1 base from J, with 17 bases between. Looked up from germline, CDR1 is SGHDT and CDR2 is YYEEEE. CDR3 in DNA: TGTGCCAGCAGCTTGTATTTGCTGGGGGGACAGAACACCGGGGAGCTGTTTTTT. Amino acid sequence: CASSLYLLGGQNTGELFF.

There are a few counts of this clone. The chain links TRBV2 to TRBJ2-3; D not resolved. This CDR3 contains 14 residues. V shed 4 bases and J shed 5 bases, with 13 bases lying between them. CDR1 and CDR2 (germline): SNHLY, FYNNEI. The CDR3 nucleotides are TGTGCCAGCAGTGGTGCCTCCATAAGAGATACGCAGTATTTT. Translation gives CASSGASIRDTQYF.

This clone showed up just a few times. The chain employs TRBV2 and TRBJ2-3; the D gene is possibly TRBD1 (6 bases). The CDR3 has 14 amino acids. Trimming left V 0 bases short and J 4 bases short, with 8 bases between. CDR1 and CDR2 (germline): SNHLY, FYNNEI. The CDR3 loop reads CASSEAGHPDTQYF. In DNA form, the CDR3 reads TGTGCCAGCAGTGAAGCGGGACACCCAGATACGCAGTATTTT.

V and J are TRBV11-2 and TRBJ2-5; no definite D call. The CDR3 has 14 residues. Germline loops: CDR1 SGHAT, CDR2 FQNNGV. With 1 base removed from V and 4 bases from J, the gap between germline ends came to 10 bases. This CDR3 is CASSLAGILETQYF. CDR3 DNA: TGTGCCAGCAGCTTAGCTGGAATCTTAGAGACCCAGTACTTC.

As to this clone: The sample contains more than one DNA sequence encoding this CDR3. V and J are TRBV6-5 and TRBJ1-2; a weak D match, TRBD1 (6 bases). CDR1 MNHEY and CDR2 SVGAGI come from the germline V gene. There are 13 residues in the CDR3. The V and J ends lost 5 bases and 5 bases respectively, with 12 bases between them. The CDR3: CASSRTGRYGYTF. DNA of the CDR3: TGTGCCAGCAGTAGAACAGGGCGGTATGGCTACACCTTC.

This sequence joins TRBV9 and TRBJ2-3; 7 nucleotides align to TRBD2. This CDR3 is built from 13 residues. Germline CDR1 and CDR2: SGDLS and YYNGEE. V trimming: 6 bases; J trimming: 4 bases; junction bases outside the gene matches: 5. The CDR3 DNA is TGTGCCAGCACCGGACTAGTTTCAGATACGCAGTATTTT. It codes for CASTGLVSDTQYF.

This sequence joins TRBV10-3 and TRBJ2-5; 8 bases match TRBD1. Germline V gives CDR1 ENHRY, CDR2 SYGVKD. This CDR3 has 16 residues. Trimming at V came to 4 bases and at J to 5 bases, leaving 12 bases not matched to a gene. The CDR3 sequence is CAISVSPQGVGETQYF. DNA of the CDR3: TGTGCCATCAGTGTTTCGCCACAGGGGGTTGGTGAGACCCAGTACTTC.

The J gene is TRBJ2-1, the V gene TRBV29-1; TRBD2 might be the D (5 bases). Trimming shortened V by 2 bases and J by 0 bases, and 14 bases separated the two germline ends. Germline assignment: CDR1 SQVTM and CDR2 ANQGSEA. The CDR3 is 16 amino acids. CDR3 DNA: TGCAGCGTTGAAATTAGGACTCTAAGCTCCTACAATGAGCAGTTCTTC. Its translation is CSVEIRTLSSYNEQFF.

DNA of the CDR3: TGCGCCAGCAGCACCCGTTGGCAAGAGACCCAGTACTTC. This gives the protein CASSTRWQETQYF. The chain uses TRBV5-1 and TRBJ2-5; D uncertain. Trimming stripped 4 bases from V and 2 bases from J, with 9 bases between. The length of the CDR3 is 13 residues. Germline V gives CDR1 SGHRS, CDR2 YFSETQ.

This clone was counted between two and nine times. A junction end diverges from the germline sequence, so it may reflect a read error. J is TRBJ2-7 and V is TRBV20-1; D unclear. Germline-derived CDR1 and CDR2 are DFQATT and SNEGSKA (reference sequence). CDR3 length: 10 residues. The CDR3 DNA reads TGCAGTGCTAGAGGAGCGACACACGAGTTC. Its translation: CSARGATHEF.

This clone has a handful of counts. V usage is TRBV28 and J usage is TRBJ1-4; D is ambiguous. V lost 6 bases, J lost 2 bases, and 10 bases lay in between. This CDR3 is built from 14 residues. Germline V CDR1 and CDR2: MDHEN, SYDVKM. CDR3 sequence reads: CASRLVQTNEKLFF. The DNA of the CDR3 is TGTGCCAGCAGATTGGTACAGACTAATGAAAAACTGTTTTTT.